Listed below are T cell receptor beta chains from one sample, sequenced in a study of T cells after yellow fever vaccination. One entry per CDR3 protein, called by TCRdb with MiXCR from the 5' RACE reads. The repertoire has more than 25,000 distinct CDR3 sequences, under 5.5% of them found once; the top ten carry about 12%. The sequenced sample was PBMCs, either bulk or a sorted T-cell subset (CD4+, CD8+, memory, or dextramer-sorted; not recorded which), obtained 15 days after the yellow fever booster vaccination. Receptor source: a man between 25 and 39 years old who received the YFV17D yellow fever vaccine. Both conserved end residues are part of each CDR3. Fields, in order: V gene, clone size, D gene, J gene, CDR3 protein, CDR3 DNA. The D gene is left open where the match is weak. Clone size, where shown, is once, few, many, or a class for clones that have expanded.

V: TRBV30; size: many; D: -; J: TRBJ1-5; CDR3: CAWSSAGTEIKPQHF; DNA: TGTGCCTGGAGTTCCGCCGGGACCGAAATCAAGCCCCAGCATTTT
V: TRBV28; size: many; D: -; J: TRBJ1-6; CDR3: CASSLSQTVNSPLHF; DNA: TGTGCCAGCAGTTTAAGCCAGACAGTTAATTCACCCCTCCACTTT
V: TRBV19; size: many; D: -; J: TRBJ2-1; CDR3: CASSIRDPLNEQFF; DNA: TGTGCCAGTAGTATCCGGGACCCTTTGAATGAGCAGTTCTTC
V: TRBV4-3; size: many; D: -; J: TRBJ1-3; CDR3: CASSQETYGNTIYF; DNA: TGCGCCAGCAGCCAAGAGACGTACGGAAACACCATATATTTT
V: TRBV6-5; size: many; D: TRBD2; J: TRBJ2-7; CDR3: CASSRTSGRAREQYF; DNA: TGTGCCAGCAGTCGGACTAGCGGGAGGGCCCGCGAGCAGTACTTC
V: TRBV7-9; size: many; D: -; J: TRBJ1-1; CDR3: CASSPGPPTEAFF; DNA: TGTGCCAGCAGCCCAGGTCCCCCCACTGAAGCTTTCTTT
V: TRBV4-3; size: many; D: -; J: TRBJ1-6; CDR3: CASSQDTNRNSPLHF; DNA: TGCGCCAGCAGCCAAGATACTAACCGTAATTCACCCCTCCACTTT
V: TRBV30; size: many; D: -; J: TRBJ2-4; CDR3: CAWSVGATIAKNIQYF; DNA: TGTGCCTGGAGTGTAGGGGCCACCATAGCCAAAAACATTCAGTACTTC
V: TRBV14; size: many; D: -; J: TRBJ2-7; CDR3: CASSQWTYPYEQYF; DNA: TGTGCCAGCAGCCAGTGGACGTACCCCTACGAGCAGTACTTC
V: TRBV19; size: many; D: -; J: TRBJ1-1; CDR3: CASSIGLGAGPEAFF; DNA: TGTGCCAGTAGTATAGGCCTCGGGGCCGGCCCTGAAGCTTTCTTT
V: TRBV10-3; size: many; D: TRBD2; J: TRBJ2-7; CDR3: CAIRGREGLADEQYF; DNA: TGTGCCATCAGGGGGAGGGAAGGACTAGCGGACGAGCAGTACTTC
V: TRBV5-4; size: -; D: TRBD2; J: TRBJ2-7; CDR3: CASSPRVGGGTYEQYF; DNA: TGTGCCAGCAGCCCCCGGGTGGGGGGAGGGACGTACGAGCAGTACTTC
V: TRBV12-3/TRBV12-4; size: many; D: -; J: TRBJ2-7; CDR3: CAGPAEQYF; DNA: TGTGCCGGGCCGGCGGAGCAGTACTTC
V: TRBV29-1; size: many; D: -; J: TRBJ2-1; CDR3: CSERVFNEQFF; DNA: TGCAGCGAGAGAGTTTTCAATGAGCAGTTCTTC
V: TRBV29-1; size: many; D: -; J: TRBJ1-2; CDR3: CSARIDGYTF; DNA: TGCAGCGCAAGGATCGATGGCTACACCTTC
V: TRBV20-1; size: many; D: TRBD2; J: TRBJ2-1; CDR3: CSARDGGGFDNEQFF; DNA: TGCAGTGCTAGAGATGGGGGAGGGTTTGACAATGAGCAGTTCTTC
V: TRBV5-1; size: many; D: -; J: TRBJ2-3; CDR3: CASSSRGTSTDTQYF; DNA: TGCGCCAGCAGCTCCCGCGGAACTAGCACAGATACGCAGTATTTT
V: TRBV5-6; size: many; D: -; J: TRBJ2-7; CDR3: CASSLVVGVGYEQYF; DNA: TGTGCCAGCAGCTTGGTTGTGGGAGTTGGCTACGAGCAGTACTTC
V: TRBV10-1; size: many; D: TRBD1; J: TRBJ2-2; CDR3: CASSIQGAGELFF; DNA: TGCGCCAGCAGTATACAGGGGGCCGGGGAGCTGTTTTTT
V: TRBV5-1; size: many; D: TRBD1; J: TRBJ1-6; CDR3: CASSQEGQGRNSPLHF; DNA: TGCGCCAGCAGCCAAGAGGGACAGGGGAGGAATTCACCCCTCCACTTT
V: TRBV7-9; size: many; D: TRBD2; J: TRBJ2-1; CDR3: CASSPTSGSGHNEQFF; DNA: TGTGCCAGCAGCCCTACTAGCGGGAGTGGGCACAATGAGCAGTTCTTC
V: TRBV7-2; size: many; D: -; J: TRBJ2-7; CDR3: CASSEPWGKQYF; DNA: TGTGCCAGCAGCGAACCGTGGGGAAAGCAGTACTTC
V: TRBV7-8; size: -; D: TRBD1; J: TRBJ2-7; CDR3: CASSSLTGSHEQYF; DNA: TGTGCCAGCAGCTCGTTGACAGGGAGCCACGAGCAGTACTTC
V: TRBV7-2; size: medium-sized; D: TRBD2; J: TRBJ2-2; CDR3: CASSLATSGSRRELFF; DNA: TGTGCCAGCAGCTTAGCCACTAGCGGGAGCCGGCGGGAGCTGTTTTTT
V: TRBV28; size: many; D: TRBD2; J: TRBJ2-1; CDR3: CAIAGGGGVSYNEQFF; DNA: TGTGCCATTGCAGGCGGGGGGGGAGTTTCCTACAATGAGCAGTTCTTC
V: TRBV20-1; size: many; D: -; J: TRBJ1-5; CDR3: CSAGGQHSNQPQHF; DNA: TGCAGTGCCGGAGGGCAGCATAGCAATCAGCCCCAGCATTTT
V: TRBV5-1; size: many; D: TRBD2; J: TRBJ2-1; CDR3: CASSLGTGTSGSYEQFF; DNA: TGCGCCAGCAGCTTGGGGACCGGGACTAGCGGGAGCTATGAGCAGTTCTTC
V: TRBV14; size: many; D: -; J: TRBJ2-1; CDR3: CASSLDRRSYNEQFF; DNA: TGTGCCAGCAGCCTCGACAGGCGGTCCTACAATGAGCAGTTCTTC
V: TRBV15; size: many; D: -; J: TRBJ2-5; CDR3: CATSRGSQSGGEGETQYF; DNA: TGTGCCACCAGCAGAGGATCCCAAAGTGGGGGAGAGGGGGAGACCCAGTACTTC
V: TRBV10-3; size: many; D: -; J: TRBJ2-5; CDR3: CATAITGNGVGETQYF; DNA: TGTGCCACCGCCATCACAGGGAACGGGGTAGGAGAGACCCAGTACTTC
V: TRBV10-2; size: many; D: -; J: TRBJ2-2; CDR3: CASTQDGRELFF; DNA: TGCGCCAGCACCCAAGACGGGAGGGAGCTGTTTTTT
V: TRBV18; size: many; D: -; J: TRBJ2-7; CDR3: CASSPRGTSNHEQYF; DNA: TGTGCCAGCTCACCAAGGGGAACTAGCAACCACGAGCAGTACTTC
V: TRBV27; size: many; D: TRBD2; J: TRBJ2-1; CDR3: CASSRAGTSGNNEQFF; DNA: TGTGCCAGCAGCAGGGCCGGGACTAGCGGGAATAATGAGCAGTTCTTC
V: TRBV6-6; size: many; D: -; J: TRBJ2-1; CDR3: CASCGTNEQFF; DNA: TGTGCCAGCTGCGGGACAAATGAGCAGTTCTTC
V: TRBV27; size: many; D: -; J: TRBJ2-7; CDR3: CASSSGTIGFDEQYF; DNA: TGTGCCAGCAGTTCAGGTACGATTGGTTTCGACGAGCAGTACTTC
V: TRBV6-1; size: many; D: -; J: TRBJ2-2; CDR3: CASRNEGGGTGELFF; DNA: TGTGCCAGCAGGAACGAAGGGGGGGGCACCGGGGAGCTGTTTTTT
V: TRBV7-8; size: many; D: TRBD1; J: TRBJ2-1; CDR3: CASSFTQGFSHEQFF; DNA: TGTGCCAGCAGCTTTACACAGGGGTTTTCACATGAGCAGTTCTTC
V: TRBV20-1; size: many; D: TRBD1; J: TRBJ2-7; CDR3: CSARDPLGRGSSYEQYF; DNA: TGCAGTGCTAGAGATCCCCTTGGCAGGGGGAGCTCCTACGAGCAGTACTTC
V: TRBV24-1; size: many; D: -; J: TRBJ2-3; CDR3: CATSEEETQYF; DNA: TGTGCCACCAGTGAGGAGGAGACGCAGTATTTT
V: TRBV6-1; size: many; D: TRBD1; J: TRBJ1-2; CDR3: CASRLTGTGSYGYTF; DNA: TGTGCCAGCAGGCTCACCGGGACAGGGTCCTATGGCTACACCTTC
V: TRBV7-2; size: many; D: -; J: TRBJ1-2; CDR3: CASSLFGGLNYGYTF; DNA: TGTGCCAGCAGCCTCTTTGGCGGGCTTAACTATGGCTACACCTTC
V: TRBV24-1; size: medium-sized; D: TRBD2; J: TRBJ2-1; CDR3: CATAASGRFLFF; DNA: TGTGCCACCGCGGCTAGCGGGAGATTTCTGTTCTTC
V: TRBV25-1; size: many; D: -; J: TRBJ1-6; CDR3: CASRTTGLNSPLHF; DNA: TGTGCCAGCAGGACGACGGGCCTAAATTCACCCCTCCACTTT
V: TRBV30; size: many; D: TRBD2; J: TRBJ2-7; CDR3: CAWSVRKAGGSYEQYF; DNA: TGTGCCTGGAGTGTACGTAAAGCGGGAGGCTCCTACGAGCAGTACTTC
V: TRBV29-1; size: many; D: -; J: TRBJ1-5; CDR3: CSVTEDSPDQPQHF; DNA: TGCAGCGTCACTGAGGACTCCCCCGATCAGCCCCAGCATTTT
V: TRBV28; size: -; D: -; J: TRBJ2-3; CDR3: CASRGWTASTDTQYF; DNA: TGTGCCAGCAGGGGGTGGACAGCTAGCACAGATACGCAGTATTTT
V: TRBV6-4; size: medium-sized; D: -; J: TRBJ2-2; CDR3: CASSAGASELNTGELFF; DNA: TGTGCCAGCAGTGCGGGGGCTAGCGAATTGAACACCGGGGAGCTGTTTTTT
V: TRBV6-2/TRBV6-3; size: many; D: TRBD1; J: TRBJ2-7; CDR3: CASSYRDRGVYEQYF; DNA: TGTGCCAGCAGTTACCGGGACAGGGGAGTCTACGAGCAGTACTTC